This TCR beta chain was identified during a study of T cell responses to AZD1222 COVID-19 vaccine. Background on the study: Researchers grouped second doses given at about 4 or about 12 weeks into one pool.

The CDR3 is made up of 12 amino acids. Germline lookup yields CDR1 SNHLY and CDR2 FYNNEI. With 1 base removed from V and 9 bases from J, the gap between germline ends came to 9 bases. The method was immunoSEQ multiplex PCR; TCRdb's version includes in-frame clones alone and lacks a portion of them. The sample holds 95,000 to 150,000 clones; 75% to 90% are singletons and the top ten take under 3.5%. This receptor was obtained from an adult in good health. The J gene is TRBJ1-1, the V gene TRBV2; maybe TRBD1 (6 bases). The sequencing used peripheral blood, collected on day 0 of AZD1222 vaccination. CDR3 nucleotide sequence: TGTGCCAGCAGTGAAGATGGGGGCAAAGCTTTCTTT. This translates into CASSEDGGKAFF.